This T cell receptor (beta chain) was sequenced for a study of T cells in Graves' hyperthyroidism and ophthalmopathy. Absence of ophthalmopathy progression within 18 months defined stable Graves' hyperthyroidism. Diagnoses rested on clinical symptoms, serum thyroxine and TRAb, thyroid ultrasound and orbital computed tomography. TCR beta CDR3 regions were amplified from RNA transcripts. The primer set for the first-round RT-PCR of the TCR CDR3 was HTBI. TCRdb ran MiXCR on the multiplex PCR reads and lists one entry per CDR3 protein. The repertoire holds about 320,000 distinct CDR3 sequences, with roughly 15% as singletons. Overall study results and limits: With a median lead of around 6.7 months before onset, the model predicted ophthalmopathy.

Germline lookup yields CDR1 GTSNPN and CDR2 SVGIG (reference sequence). The length of the CDR3 is 13 residues. With V trimmed by 2 bases and J by 5 bases, 3 bases remained unmatched. This clonotype has ten or more counts. Its antigen is still unknown. The rearrangement links TRBV30 to TRBJ1-5, with 7 bases fitting TRBD1. What was sequenced was blood. The clonotype was recovered from a man aged 25-45 years with Graves' hyperthyroidism. The CDR3 DNA reads as TGTGCCTGGAGTCTCCAGGGGGATCAGCCCCAGCATTTT. Protein product: CAWSLQGDQPQHF.